This T cell receptor (beta chain) was documented in a study of shared clonotypes between healthy human individuals. Study as a whole: The plates for each donor numbered three CD4 naive, three CD4 memory, two CD8 naive and one CD8 memory.

Study-wide points: Memory subsets generally showed lower estimated richness than naive subsets.

For this clone: Antigen specificity is unknown.

Assay runs were performed at deep level. The table came from immunoSEQ multiplex PCR; TCRdb's copy has only in-frame clones and leaves some out. The table has roughly 2.2 million clones, 93% seen once; the top ten hold 0.35% to 0.5%. The length of the CDR3 is 16 residues. Germline V CDR1 and CDR2: SNHLY, FYNNEI. Deletions cut 5 bases from V and 0 bases from J, with 13 bases between. All donors qualified as healthy HIV-negative adults and had experienced no recent acute infections or vaccinations. The TCR sequence derives from a man younger than 35 in good health. Some clones in this sample may be carry-over from other donors' samples. Sequenced material: naive CD4+ T cells from PBMCs. The subset is: CD45RA+ positively selected. V is TRBV2 and J is TRBJ2-2; D not certain. The CDR3 DNA follows: TGTGCCAGCAGTACGGCCCCTATCGCGAACACCGGGGAGCTGTTTTTT. This sequence encodes CASSTAPIANTGELFF.